This TCR beta chain was profiled in a study of T cell responses to AZD1222 COVID-19 vaccine. Whole-study findings and limits: Only a handful of AZD1222 recipients, roughly six in all, had baseline seropositivity. Within unmutated variant regions lay the reported targets of nearly half of spike-specific TCRs. Repertoire sampling occurred only after the peak T cell response. The donor group comprised mostly white British people and more females; the analysis possibly underestimated clonal diversity.

As to this clone: Its specificity is not known.

TCRdb keeps only in-frame clones here, not all; method: immunoSEQ multiplex PCR. The sample has fewer than 250,000 clones, about 92% seen once. Trimming shortened V by 3 bases and J by 0 bases, and 11 bases separated the two germline ends. CDR1 and CDR2 (germline): KGHDR, SFDVKD. This CDR3 region has 16 residues. Sequenced here: peripheral blood, sampled on day 0 of MenACWY control vaccination. The V call is TRBV24-1, the J call TRBJ1-5; no clear D gene. The source is an adult in good health. The CDR3 sequence is CATSDARLDSNQPQHF. The CDR3 nucleotides are TGTGCCACCAGTGATGCCAGGTTGGATAGCAATCAGCCCCAGCATTTT.